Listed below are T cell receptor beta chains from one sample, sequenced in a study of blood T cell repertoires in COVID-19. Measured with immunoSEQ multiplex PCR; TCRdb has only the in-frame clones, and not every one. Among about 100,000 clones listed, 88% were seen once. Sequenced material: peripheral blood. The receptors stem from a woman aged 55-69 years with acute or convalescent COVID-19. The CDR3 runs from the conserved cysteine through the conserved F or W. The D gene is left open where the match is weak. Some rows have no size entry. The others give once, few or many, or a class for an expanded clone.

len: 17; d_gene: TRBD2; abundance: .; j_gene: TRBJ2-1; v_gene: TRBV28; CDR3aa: CASSPGTSGVLYNEQFF; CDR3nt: TGTGCCAGCAGTCCCGGGACTAGCGGAGTTTTGTACAATGAGCAGTTCTTC
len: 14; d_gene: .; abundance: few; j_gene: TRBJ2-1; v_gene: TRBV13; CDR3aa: CASSSPRNYNEQFF; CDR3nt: TGTGCCAGCAGCTCCCCGCGTAACTACAATGAGCAGTTCTTC
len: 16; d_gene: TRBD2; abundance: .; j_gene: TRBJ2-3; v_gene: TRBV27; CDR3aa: CASSTTSGSQRDTQYF; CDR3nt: TGTGCCAGCAGTACTACTAGCGGGAGTCAGAGAGATACGCAGTATTTT
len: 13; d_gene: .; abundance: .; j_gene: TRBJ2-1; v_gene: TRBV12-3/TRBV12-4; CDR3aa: CASSLKQDNEQFF; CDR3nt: TGTGCCAGCAGTTTAAAACAAGACAATGAGCAGTTCTTC
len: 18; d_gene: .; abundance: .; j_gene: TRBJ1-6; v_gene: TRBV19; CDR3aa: CASSMDGGVSSYNSPLHF; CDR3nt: TGTGCCAGTAGTATGGACGGCGGGGTCTCGTCCTATAATTCACCCCTCCACTTT
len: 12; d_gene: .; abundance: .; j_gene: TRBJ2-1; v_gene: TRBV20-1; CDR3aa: CSASLLVNEQFF; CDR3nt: TGCAGTGCTAGTCTACTAGTGAATGAGCAGTTCTTC
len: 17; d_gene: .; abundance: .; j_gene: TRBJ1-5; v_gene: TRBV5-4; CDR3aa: CASSLGGGGLPNQPQHF; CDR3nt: TGTGCCAGCAGCTTGGGGGGTGGAGGGCTTCCTAATCAGCCCCAGCATTTT
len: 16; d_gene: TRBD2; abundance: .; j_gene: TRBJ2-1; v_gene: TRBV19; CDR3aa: CASSNSGRIPDNEQFF; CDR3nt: TGTGCCAGTAGTAATAGCGGGAGAATCCCAGACAATGAGCAGTTCTTC
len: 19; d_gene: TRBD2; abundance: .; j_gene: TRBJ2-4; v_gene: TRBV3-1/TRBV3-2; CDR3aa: CASSQELAGTGGAKNIQYF; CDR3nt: TGTGCCAGCAGCCAAGAGCTAGCGGGAACGGGAGGAGCCAAAAACATTCAGTACTTC
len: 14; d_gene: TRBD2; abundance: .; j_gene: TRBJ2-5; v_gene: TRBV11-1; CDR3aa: CASSPPGLLETQYF; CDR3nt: TGTGCCAGCAGCCCACCGGGACTACTAGAGACCCAGTACTTC
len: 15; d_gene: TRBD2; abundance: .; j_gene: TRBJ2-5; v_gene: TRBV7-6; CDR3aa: CASSLLAGAGETQYF; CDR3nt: TGTGCCAGCAGCTTATTAGCGGGAGCAGGGGAGACCCAGTACTTC
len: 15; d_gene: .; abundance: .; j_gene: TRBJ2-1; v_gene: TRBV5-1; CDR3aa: CASSPVAQSSDEQFF; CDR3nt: TGCGCCAGCAGCCCCGTGGCCCAGAGTAGCGATGAGCAGTTCTTC
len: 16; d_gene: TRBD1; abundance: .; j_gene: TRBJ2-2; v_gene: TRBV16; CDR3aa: CASSPRTGRGTGELFF; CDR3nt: TGTGCCAGCAGCCCCAGGACAGGGAGAGGCACCGGGGAGCTGTTTTTT
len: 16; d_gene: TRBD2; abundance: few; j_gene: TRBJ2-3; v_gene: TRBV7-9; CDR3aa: CASSLLAGIGVDTQYF; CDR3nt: TGTGCCAGCAGCTTACTAGCGGGAATAGGTGTGGATACGCAGTATTTT
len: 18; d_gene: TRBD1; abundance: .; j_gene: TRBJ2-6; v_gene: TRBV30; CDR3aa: CAWSVLWDRGAGANVLTF; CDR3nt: TGTGCCTGGAGTGTACTTTGGGACAGAGGGGCTGGGGCCAACGTCCTGACTTTC
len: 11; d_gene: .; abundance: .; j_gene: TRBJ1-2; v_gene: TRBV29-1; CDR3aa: CSVETGNGYTF; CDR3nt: TGCAGCGTTGAAACCGGGAATGGCTACACCTTC
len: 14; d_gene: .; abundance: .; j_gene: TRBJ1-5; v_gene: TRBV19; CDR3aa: CASREGVLNQPQHF; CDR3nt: TGTGCCAGTAGGGAAGGGGTCCTAAATCAGCCCCAGCATTTT
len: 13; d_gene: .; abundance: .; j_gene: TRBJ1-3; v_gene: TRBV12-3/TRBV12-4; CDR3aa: CASSLGGENTIYF; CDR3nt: TGTGCCAGCAGTTTGGGGGGTGAAAACACCATATATTTT
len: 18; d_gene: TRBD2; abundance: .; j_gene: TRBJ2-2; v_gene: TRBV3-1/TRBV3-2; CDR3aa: CASSHKTSSRVGTGELFF; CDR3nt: TGTGCCAGCAGCCACAAGACTAGCTCACGAGTGGGCACCGGGGAGCTGTTTTTT
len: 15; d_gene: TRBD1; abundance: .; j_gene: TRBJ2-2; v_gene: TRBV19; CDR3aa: CASSILAGGKGELFF; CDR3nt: TGTGCCAGTAGTATTTTGGCAGGGGGCAAGGGGGAGCTGTTTTTT
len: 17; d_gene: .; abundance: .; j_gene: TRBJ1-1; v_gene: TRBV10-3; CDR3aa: CAISEVGGVRENTEAFF; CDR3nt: TGTGCCATCAGTGAAGTCGGCGGGGTGAGGGAGAACACTGAAGCTTTCTTT
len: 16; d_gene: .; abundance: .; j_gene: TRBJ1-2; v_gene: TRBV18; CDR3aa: CASSPLGGGQNYGYTF; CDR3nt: TGTGCCAGCTCACCACTCGGGGGGGGACAAAACTATGGCTACACCTTC
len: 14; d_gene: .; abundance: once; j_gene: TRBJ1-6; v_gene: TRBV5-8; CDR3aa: CASSPREGRSPLHF; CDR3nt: TGTGCCAGCAGCCCCCGGGAGGGCCGGTCACCCCTCCACTTT
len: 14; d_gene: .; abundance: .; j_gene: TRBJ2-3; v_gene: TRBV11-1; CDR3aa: CASVPLGDSDTQYF; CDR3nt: TGTGCCAGCGTACCCCTGGGAGACTCAGATACGCAGTATTTT
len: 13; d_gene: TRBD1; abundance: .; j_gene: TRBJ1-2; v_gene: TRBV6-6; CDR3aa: CASREGQAGGYTF; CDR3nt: TGTGCCAGCCGGGAAGGACAGGCTGGGGGCTACACCTTC
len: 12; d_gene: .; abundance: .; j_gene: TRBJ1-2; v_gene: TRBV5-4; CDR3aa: CASSLDSYGYTF; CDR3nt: TGTGCCAGCAGCTTAGATAGCTATGGCTACACCTTC
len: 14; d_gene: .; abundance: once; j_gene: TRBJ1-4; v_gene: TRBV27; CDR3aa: CASSFLGRGEKLFF; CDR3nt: TGTGCCAGCAGTTTCCTAGGGAGAGGGGAAAAACTGTTTTTT
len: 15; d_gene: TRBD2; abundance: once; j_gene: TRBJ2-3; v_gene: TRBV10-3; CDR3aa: CAISGGMGGTDTQYF; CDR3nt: TGTGCCATCTCCGGGGGGATGGGAGGGACAGATACGCAGTATTTT
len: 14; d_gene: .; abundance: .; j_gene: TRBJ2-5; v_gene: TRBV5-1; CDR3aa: CASSLMGGQETQYF; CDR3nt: TGCGCCAGCAGCTTGATGGGAGGTCAAGAGACCCAGTACTTC
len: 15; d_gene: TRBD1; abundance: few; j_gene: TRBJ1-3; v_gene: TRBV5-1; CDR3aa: CASSYTGDAGNTIYF; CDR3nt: TGCGCCAGCAGTTATACAGGGGACGCTGGAAACACCATATATTTT
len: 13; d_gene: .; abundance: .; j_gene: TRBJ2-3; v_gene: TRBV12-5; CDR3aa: CASGFGGIDTQYF; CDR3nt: TGTGCTAGTGGTTTCGGGGGTATAGATACGCAGTATTTT
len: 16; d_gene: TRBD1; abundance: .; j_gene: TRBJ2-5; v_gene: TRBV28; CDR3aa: CASSNQQGSGKETQYF; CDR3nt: TGTGCCAGCAGTAACCAACAGGGGTCTGGAAAAGAGACCCAGTACTTC
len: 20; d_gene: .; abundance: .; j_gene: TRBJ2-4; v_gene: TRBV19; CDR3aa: CASSTPRTAFSFLAKNIQYF; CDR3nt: TGTGCCAGTAGTACCCCTAGGACAGCCTTTTCCTTTCTAGCCAAAAACATTCAGTACTTC
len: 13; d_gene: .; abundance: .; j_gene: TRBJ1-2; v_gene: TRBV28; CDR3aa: CASSLSPGNGYTF; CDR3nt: TGTGCCAGCAGTTTAAGTCCAGGGAATGGCTACACCTTC
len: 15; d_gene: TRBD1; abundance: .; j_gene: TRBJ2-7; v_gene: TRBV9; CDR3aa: CASSPDRGDAYEQYF; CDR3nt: TGTGCCAGCAGCCCTGACAGGGGAGACGCCTACGAGCAGTACTTC
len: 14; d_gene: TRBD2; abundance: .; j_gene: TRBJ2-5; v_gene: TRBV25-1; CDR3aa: CASRGTSEIETQYF; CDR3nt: TGTGCCAGCCGCGGGACTAGCGAAATAGAGACCCAGTACTTC
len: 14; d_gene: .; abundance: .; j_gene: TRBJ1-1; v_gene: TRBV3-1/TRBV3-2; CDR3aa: CASSGAGGAPEAFF; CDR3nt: TGTGCCAGCAGCGGGGCAGGTGGGGCCCCTGAAGCTTTCTTT
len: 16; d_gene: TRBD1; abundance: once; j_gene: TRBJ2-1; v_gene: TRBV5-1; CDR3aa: CASSLGRQGPYNEQFF; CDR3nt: TGCGCCAGCAGCTTAGGCAGACAGGGTCCCTACAATGAGCAGTTCTTC
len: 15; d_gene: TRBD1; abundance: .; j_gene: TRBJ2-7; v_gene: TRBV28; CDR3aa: CASSPPGQGPGEQYF; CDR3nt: TGTGCCAGCAGTCCCCCGGGACAGGGCCCCGGCGAGCAGTACTTC
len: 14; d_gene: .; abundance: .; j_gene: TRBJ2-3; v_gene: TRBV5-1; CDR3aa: CASSLGGSTDTQYF; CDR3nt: TGCGCCAGCAGCTTGGGGGGCAGCACAGATACGCAGTATTTT
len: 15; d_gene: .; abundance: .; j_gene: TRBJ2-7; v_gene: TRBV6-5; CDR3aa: CASSLLATPSYEQYF; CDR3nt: TGTGCCAGCAGCCTACTAGCAACCCCCTCCTACGAGCAGTACTTC
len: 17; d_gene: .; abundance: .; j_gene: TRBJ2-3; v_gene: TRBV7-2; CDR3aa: CASSSTPGGVGTDTQYF; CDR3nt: TGTGCCAGCAGCTCTACCCCGGGGGGCGTCGGCACAGATACGCAGTATTTT